Following are 12 T cell receptor beta chains from one sample sequenced in a study of cytomegalovirus exposure and HLA in healthy donors. Libraries were prepared by immunoSEQ multiplex PCR; TCRdb keeps only in-frame clonotypes and omits some of them. The repertoire consists of 130,000 or so clones, with roughly 90% occurring once and the leading ten covering less than 2%. What was sequenced was PBMCs. These TCRs come from a woman aged 18-29 years in good health and CMV-seronegative.

The chain recombines TRBV7-8 with TRBJ2-2; 7 nucleotides match TRBD2. From germline, CDR1 is SGHVS and CDR2 FQNEAQ. The CDR3 has 16 residues. J lost 3 bases, V lost 5 bases, and 9 bases had no gene match. Written as DNA, the CDR3 is TGTGCCAGCAGCCTCCCCCGGCTAGCGGACACCGGGGAGCTGTTTTTT. This translates into CASSLPRLADTGELFF. The variable domain in full, with the rest retrieved from reference TRBV7-8 and TRBJ2-2, is GAGVSQSPRYKVAKRGQDVALRCDPISGHVSLFWYQQALGQGPEFLTYFQNEAQLDKSGLPSDRFFAERPEGSVSTLKIQRTQQEDSAVYLCASSLPRLADTGELFFGEGSRLTVL.

This clone was recorded only once. This sequence joins TRBV27 and TRBJ1-1; no firm D call. The germline gives CDR1 MNHEY, CDR2 SMNVEV (reference sequence). The CDR3 extends over 12 amino acids. Trimming took 6 bases from V and 11 from J, leaving 16 bases between them. CDR3 amino acids: CASRSGGVKAFF. CDR3 nucleotide sequence: TGTGCCAGCAGGTCCGGAGGTGTCAAGGCTTTCTTT.

The chain couples TRBV7-8 to TRBJ2-1, with 12 bases lining up with TRBD2. J lost 8 bases, V lost 5 bases, and 10 bases had no gene match. The CDR3 length is 16 residues. CDR1 and CDR2 (germline): SGHVS, FQNEAQ. CDR3 amino acids: CASSVTSGRSFDEQFF. CDR3 coding DNA: TGTGCCAGCAGCGTAACTAGCGGGAGGTCGTTCGATGAGCAGTTCTTC. The complete variable domain, with remaining parts taken from reference TRBV7-8 and TRBJ2-1, reads GAGVSQSPRYKVAKRGQDVALRCDPISGHVSLFWYQQALGQGPEFLTYFQNEAQLDKSGLPSDRFFAERPEGSVSTLKIQRTQQEDSAVYLCASSVTSGRSFDEQFFGPGTRLTVL.

This chain connects TRBV10-3 to TRBJ2-7, with D possibly TRBD2 on 6 matching bases. Germline CDR1 reads ENHRY; CDR2 reads SYGVKD. V gave up 3 bases and J gave up 3 bases, with 12 bases separating them. The CDR3 is 14 residues long. CDR3 in DNA: TGTGCCATCAGTGACCTCGAGGAGGGCTACGAGCAGTACTTC. This sequence encodes CAISDLEEGYEQYF.

V gene TRBV7-8 combines with J gene TRBJ1-5; D gene uncertain. Germline values: CDR1 SGHVS, CDR2 FQNEAQ. The CDR3 sequence is 13 residues long. Trimming left V 1 base short and J 4 bases short, with 5 bases between. DNA for the CDR3: TGTGCCAGCAGCTTAGTCTCGAATCAGCCCCAGCATTTT. This sequence encodes CASSLVSNQPQHF.

This chain connects TRBV30 to TRBJ2-7; 8 bases align to TRBD1. CDR3 length: 13 residues. With 0 bases clipped from V and 5 bases from J, the junction kept 3 bases outside the gene matches. Germline assignment: CDR1 GTSNPN and CDR2 SVGIG (reference sequence). The CDR3 spells CAWSVQGAHEQYF. CDR3 DNA sequence: TGTGCCTGGAGTGTCCAGGGGGCCCACGAGCAGTACTTC.

This chain uses TRBV28 with TRBJ1-5, with 7 bases aligning to TRBD1. Germline V CDR1 and CDR2: MDHEN, SYDVKM. With V trimmed by 5 bases and J by 3 bases, 7 bases remained unmatched. This CDR3 contains 15 residues. CDR3 bases: TGTGCCAGCAGTCGAGAGACAGGGACCAATCAGCCCCAGCATTTT. Amino acids: CASSRETGTNQPQHF.

This sequence joins TRBV18 and TRBJ2-7, with 10 bases identical to TRBD1. Germline lookup yields CDR1 KGHSH and CDR2 LQKENI. This CDR3 contains 16 residues. V shed 3 bases and J 0 bases; nucleotides not matched to a gene: 5. Here the CDR3 DNA reads TGTGCCAGCTCACCGGCTGGGACAGGGGCCTCCTACGAGCAGTACTTC. Protein product: CASSPAGTGASYEQYF.

In nucleotides, the CDR3 is TGTGCCAGCAGCTTGGCCGGTTACAATGAAAAACTGTTTTTT. This encodes CASSLAGYNEKLFF. The rearrangement joins TRBV5-4 to TRBJ1-4; D is unresolved. V gave up 0 bases and J gave up 5 bases, with 8 bases separating them. CDR1 SGHNT and CDR2 YYREEE come from the germline V gene (reference sequence). CDR3 size: 14 residues.

The rearrangement links TRBV5-3 to TRBJ2-7; D is perhaps TRBD1 (6 bases). TRBV5-3 is placed among ORFs of uncertain function. With 4 bases removed from V and 2 bases from J, the gap between germline ends came to 22 bases. CDR3 size: 17 residues. This CDR3 reads CARSPGTTTLTAYEQYF. The CDR3 DNA reads as TGTGCCAGAAGCCCCGGGACAACTACCTTAACTGCCTACGAGCAGTACTTC.

The chain is built from TRBV18 and TRBJ1-1; TRBD1 might be the D (5 bases). The CDR3 runs 14 residues. Germline V gene lookup returns CDR1 KGHSH and CDR2 LQKENI. V shed 5 bases and J shed 0 bases, with 10 bases lying between them. The CDR3 protein is CASSSSTVNTEAFF. In DNA form, the CDR3 reads TGTGCCAGCTCATCCTCGACAGTGAACACTGAAGCTTTCTTT.

The chain couples TRBV15 to TRBJ1-1; possibly TRBD1 for D (5 bases). This CDR3 has 13 amino acids. The V end lost 9 bases, the J end lost 5 bases, and 16 bases lay between the germline ends. The germline CDR1 and CDR2 sequences are LNHNV and YYDKDF (reference sequence). CDR3 sequence reads: CATTQARGTEAFF. The CDR3 bases are TGTGCCACGACACAGGCCCGGGGGACTGAAGCTTTCTTT.